This T cell receptor (beta chain) was captured in a study of graft-versus-host responses after intestinal transplantation. Repertoires were generated with immunoSEQ multiplex PCR, while TCRdb's copy carries only in-frame clones and drops some. The data hold 20,000 to 25,000 clones, with around 44% observed a single time. Germline V lookup: CDR1 SGHRS, CDR2 YFSETQ. This CDR3 has 16 amino acids. The V segment lost 3 bases and the J segment 0 bases; nucleotides outside the gene matches: 7. This receptor was taken from a human patient who received an intestinal transplant. The material sequenced was alloreactive CD4+ T cells from a mixed lymphocyte reaction culture, taken before intestinal transplant. Subset described: CFSE-low proliferating T cells sorted from roughly 6-day pre-transplant mixed lymphocyte reaction (GvH or HvG direction). The chain couples TRBV5-1 to TRBJ1-1; the match to TRBD1 covers 8 bases. The CDR3 here is CASSSHPDRVNTEAFF. The CDR3 DNA reads as TGCGCCAGCAGCTCCCACCCGGACAGGGTGAACACTGAAGCTTTCTTT.